The 15 T cell receptor beta chains below were found in one sample sequenced in a study of shared clonotypes between healthy human individuals. Data came from immunoSEQ multiplex PCR; TCRdb stores just in-frame clones and leaves some out. Among about a million clones listed, roughly 70% were seen once. The sequencing input was memory CD4+ T cells sorted from blood. Described subset: CD45RA-negative fraction. These receptors came from a man in his late teens or twenties in good health.

The chain combines TRBV5-1 with TRBJ2-5, with 12 bases lining up with TRBD2. Unmatched junction bases numbered 11, after V lost 7 bases and J lost 4 bases. Germline V gene data show CDR1 as SGHRS and CDR2 as YFSETQ. The CDR3 consists of 16 residues. This CDR3 reads CASSRTSGTSGETQYF. DNA of the CDR3: TGCGCCAGCTCCCGGACTAGCGGGACGTCCGGAGAGACCCAGTACTTC. The whole variable domain, filled in from reference TRBV5-1 and TRBJ2-5, reads KAGVTQTPRYLIKTRGQQVTLSCSPISGHRSVSWYQQTPGQGLQFLFEYFSETQRNKGNFPGRFSGRQFSNSRSEMNVSTLELGDSALYLCASSRTSGTSGETQYFGPGTRLLVL.

The chain is built from TRBV5-1 and TRBJ2-2, with D perhaps TRBD2 (5 bases). The CDR3 sequence is 15 residues long. Trimming left V 4 bases short and J 4 bases short, with 14 bases between. CDR1 is SGHRS, CDR2 YFSETQ, per germline. As DNA, the CDR3 is TGCGCCAGCAGCACGGGGAGACTATCCACCGGGGAGCTGTTTTTT. This sequence encodes CASSTGRLSTGELFF.

This chain uses TRBV27 with TRBJ2-7, with D unresolved. Looked up from germline, CDR1 is MNHEY and CDR2 is SMNVEV (reference sequence). The CDR3 is 12 residues long. Trimming pared 0 bases from V and 4 bases from J, leaving 4 bases between. The CDR3 region is CASSLSGYEQYF. Written as DNA, the CDR3 is TGTGCCAGCAGTTTATCGGGTTACGAGCAGTACTTC.

In this sample, this clone turned up a few times. The V and J genes are TRBV29-1 and TRBJ1-1; D is undetermined. This CDR3 comprises 14 residues. Germline CDR1 is SQVTM and CDR2 is ANQGSEA. The V end was cut by 3 bases, the J end by 1 base, with 12 bases between. The CDR3 bases are TGCAGCGTTGATCAGGCCATCACGAACACTGAAGCTTTCTTT. Translated, it gives CSVDQAITNTEAFF.

The rearrangement joins TRBV6-1 to TRBJ1-4, with TRBD1 matching 9 bases. Germline CDR1 is MNHNS and CDR2 is SASEGT. With 3 bases clipped from V and 4 bases from J, the junction kept 9 bases outside the gene matches. The CDR3 is 17 residues long. CDR3 sequence (DNA): TGTGCCAGCAGTGAGGGACAGGGACAACTCCGTAATGAAAAACTGTTTTTT. Encoded protein: CASSEGQGQLRNEKLFF.

As concerns this clone: Other DNA sequences in this specimen translate into the identical CDR3. In DNA form, the CDR3 reads TGTGCCAGCAGCTTTGGGACAGGGGGAAATGAGCAGTTCTTC. Protein: CASSFGTGGNEQFF. This sequence joins TRBV7-9 and TRBJ2-1, with 11 bases aligning to TRBD1. The V segment lost 3 bases and the J segment 7 bases; nucleotides outside the gene matches: 2. The CDR3 runs to 14 residues. CDR1 and CDR2 (germline): SEHNR, FQNEAQ (reference sequence).

This clone has only a few counts. The chain employs TRBV11-3 and TRBJ2-3; perhaps TRBD1 as D (5 bases). This CDR3 has 13 amino acids. The ends were cut back, 5 bases at V and 4 bases at J, with 10 bases in the middle. Germline V gives CDR1 SGHNT, CDR2 YENEEA. DNA for the CDR3: TGTGCCAGCAGCCTTGACAGCTCAGATACGCAGTATTTT. Its protein is CASSLDSSDTQYF.

The chain recombines TRBV2 with TRBJ2-1; TRBD2 matches 8 bases. The CDR3 has 15 residues. The V and J ends lost 3 bases and 7 bases, in that order; junction bases with no gene match: 8. The germline gives CDR1 SNHLY, CDR2 FYNNEI. The CDR3 bases are TGTGCCAGCAGTGATCGGCTAGCGGGTTTAAATGAGCAGTTCTTC. Translating it yields CASSDRLAGLNEQFF.

This chain joins TRBV6-5 and TRBJ2-3; 10 bases line up with TRBD1. The CDR3 is 16 amino acids. The junction had 4 bases not matched to a gene; V was cut back by 2 bases and J by 2 bases. Germline assignment: CDR1 MNHEY and CDR2 SVGAGI. The CDR3 is CASSYETGGLTDTQYF. CDR3 DNA sequence: TGTGCCAGCAGTTACGAGACAGGGGGCCTCACAGATACGCAGTATTTT.

The chain is built from TRBV6-4 and TRBJ2-7, with D perhaps TRBD1 (6 bases). The CDR3 covers 14 residues. V shed 8 bases and J shed 3 bases, with 17 bases lying between them. CDR1 is MRHNA and CDR2 is SNTAGT in the germline V gene. The CDR3 DNA follows: TGTGCCAGCCCTGACCGGACAGAGCACTACGAGCAGTACTTC. Amino acids: CASPDRTEHYEQYF.

In regard to this clone: This specimen includes other DNA sequences encoding the same CDR3. This chain joins TRBV28 and TRBJ1-2; 7 bases line up with TRBD1. Per germline, CDR1 MDHEN and CDR2 SYDVKM. The V segment lost 6 bases and the J segment 2 bases; nucleotides outside the gene matches: 3. CDR3 size: 13 residues. In DNA form, the CDR3 reads TGTGCCAGCAGCCCGACAGGGAACTATGGCTACACCTTC. Protein product: CASSPTGNYGYTF.

The rearrangement uses TRBV10-3 and TRBJ1-3; tentatively, D is TRBD1 (5 bases). Trimming took off 10 bases at V and 1 base at J, with 14 bases between the two ends. Germline V CDR1 and CDR2: ENHRY, SYGVKD. CDR3 length: 14 amino acids. The CDR3 nucleotides read TGTGCCACCCACGGACACCTTTCTGGAAACACCATATATTTT. Translating gives CATHGHLSGNTIYF.

This clone has a handful of counts. The chain joins TRBV30 to TRBJ2-5, with 7 bases fitting TRBD1. V lost 0 bases to trimming and J lost 7 bases; unmatched junction nucleotides: 2. Germline V gene lookup returns CDR1 GTSNPN and CDR2 SVGIG (reference sequence). The CDR3 has 12 amino acids. The CDR3 sequence: CAWSVTGTTQYF. The CDR3 coding sequence is TGTGCCTGGAGTGTGACAGGGACGACCCAGTACTTC.

The chain uses TRBV11-3 and TRBJ2-7, with TRBD1 matching 10 bases. The CDR3 totals 14 residues. Looked up from germline, CDR1 is SGHNT and CDR2 is YENEEA. J was trimmed by 6 bases and V by 5 bases; bases with no gene match: 7. The CDR3 is CASSHPGTGAEQYF. The DNA for the CDR3 is TGTGCCAGCAGCCACCCCGGGACAGGGGCCGAGCAGTACTTC.

The chain combines TRBV7-9 with TRBJ2-7, with 7 positions matching TRBD1. The CDR3 has 14 amino acids. Losses at the gene ends were 5 bases for V and 2 bases for J; bases not matched to a gene: 6. The germline CDR1 and CDR2 sequences are SEHNR and FQNEAQ (reference sequence). The CDR3 nucleotides read TGTGCCAGCAGCCTAGGACAGGTCCCCTACGAGCAGTACTTC. Amino acid sequence: CASSLGQVPYEQYF.